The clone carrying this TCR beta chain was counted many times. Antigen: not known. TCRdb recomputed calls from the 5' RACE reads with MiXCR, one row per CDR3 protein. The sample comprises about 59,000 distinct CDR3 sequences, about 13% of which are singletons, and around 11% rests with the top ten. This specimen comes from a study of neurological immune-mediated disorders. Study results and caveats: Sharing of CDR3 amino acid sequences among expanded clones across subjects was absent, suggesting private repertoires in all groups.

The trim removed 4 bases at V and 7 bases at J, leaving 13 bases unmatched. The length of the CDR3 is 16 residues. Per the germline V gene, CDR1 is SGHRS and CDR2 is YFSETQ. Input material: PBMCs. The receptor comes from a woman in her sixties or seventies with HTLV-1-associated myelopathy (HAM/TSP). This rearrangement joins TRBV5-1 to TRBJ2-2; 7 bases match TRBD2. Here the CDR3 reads CASSAVGLVRIGELFF. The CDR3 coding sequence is TGCGCCAGCAGCGCGGTAGGACTAGTCAGGATCGGGGAGCTGTTTTTT.